This T cell receptor (beta chain) was recorded in a study of cytomegalovirus exposure and HLA in healthy donors. Study-level information: Caucasian-associated ancestry cluster membership applied to 75% to 85% of nearly 400 genotyped donors.

In this sample, this clone turned up a few times. Germline assignment: CDR1 MNHNS and CDR2 SASEGT. The CDR3 length is 15 residues. Trimming took 9 bases from V and 5 from J, leaving 19 bases between them. The PCR was carried out with 60 Vbeta primers and 13 Jbeta primers. Libraries were prepared by immunoSEQ multiplex PCR; TCRdb keeps only in-frame clonotypes and omits some of them. Among around 170,000 clones, over 80% were seen once, and the ten largest hold over 1.5%. The sequence was obtained from a woman in her late teens or twenties in good health and CMV-seronegative. The sample comprised PBMCs. The chain has TRBV6-1 and TRBJ1-4, with D possibly matching TRBD1 (5 bases). The DNA of the CDR3 is TGTGCCAGTGCCGGGGGACCGGAGGGGAATGAAAAACTGTTTTTT. Amino acid sequence: CASAGGPEGNEKLFF.